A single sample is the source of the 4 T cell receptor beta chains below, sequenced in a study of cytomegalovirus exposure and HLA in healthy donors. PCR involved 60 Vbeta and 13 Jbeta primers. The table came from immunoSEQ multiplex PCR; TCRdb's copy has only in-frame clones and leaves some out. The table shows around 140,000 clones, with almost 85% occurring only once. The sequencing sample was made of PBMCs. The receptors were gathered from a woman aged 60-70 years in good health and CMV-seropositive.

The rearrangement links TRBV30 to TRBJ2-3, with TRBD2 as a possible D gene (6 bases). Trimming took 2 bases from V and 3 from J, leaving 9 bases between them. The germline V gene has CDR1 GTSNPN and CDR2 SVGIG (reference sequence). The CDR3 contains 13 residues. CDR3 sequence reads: CAWSTRETDTQYF. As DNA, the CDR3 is TGTGCCTGGAGTACGCGGGAAACAGATACGCAGTATTTT.

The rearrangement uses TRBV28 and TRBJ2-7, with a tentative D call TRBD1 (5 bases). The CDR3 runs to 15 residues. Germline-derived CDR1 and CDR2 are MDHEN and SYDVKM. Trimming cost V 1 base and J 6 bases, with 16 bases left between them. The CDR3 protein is CASSLLQGPPSEQYF. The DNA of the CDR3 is TGTGCCAGCAGTTTATTGCAGGGTCCTCCATCCGAGCAGTACTTC. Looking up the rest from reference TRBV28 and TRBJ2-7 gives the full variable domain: DVKVTQSSRYLVKRTGEKVFLECVQDMDHENMFWYRQDPGLGLRLIYFSYDVKMKEKGDIPEGYSVSREKKERFSLILESASTNQTSMYLCASSLLQGPPSEQYFGPGTRLTVT.

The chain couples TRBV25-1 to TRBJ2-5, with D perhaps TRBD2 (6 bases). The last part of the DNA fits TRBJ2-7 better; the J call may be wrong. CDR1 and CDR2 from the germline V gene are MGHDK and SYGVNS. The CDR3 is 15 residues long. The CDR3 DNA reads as TGTGCCTCAAAAGGGCCCTTAGCGGAGGGCTACGAGCAGTACTTC. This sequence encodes CASKGPLAEGYEQYF.

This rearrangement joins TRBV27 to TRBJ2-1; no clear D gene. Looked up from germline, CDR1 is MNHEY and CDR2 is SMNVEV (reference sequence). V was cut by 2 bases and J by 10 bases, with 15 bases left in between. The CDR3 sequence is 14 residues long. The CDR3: CASSLSLGPREQFF. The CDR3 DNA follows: TGTGCCAGCAGTTTAAGTTTAGGCCCCAGGGAGCAGTTCTTC.